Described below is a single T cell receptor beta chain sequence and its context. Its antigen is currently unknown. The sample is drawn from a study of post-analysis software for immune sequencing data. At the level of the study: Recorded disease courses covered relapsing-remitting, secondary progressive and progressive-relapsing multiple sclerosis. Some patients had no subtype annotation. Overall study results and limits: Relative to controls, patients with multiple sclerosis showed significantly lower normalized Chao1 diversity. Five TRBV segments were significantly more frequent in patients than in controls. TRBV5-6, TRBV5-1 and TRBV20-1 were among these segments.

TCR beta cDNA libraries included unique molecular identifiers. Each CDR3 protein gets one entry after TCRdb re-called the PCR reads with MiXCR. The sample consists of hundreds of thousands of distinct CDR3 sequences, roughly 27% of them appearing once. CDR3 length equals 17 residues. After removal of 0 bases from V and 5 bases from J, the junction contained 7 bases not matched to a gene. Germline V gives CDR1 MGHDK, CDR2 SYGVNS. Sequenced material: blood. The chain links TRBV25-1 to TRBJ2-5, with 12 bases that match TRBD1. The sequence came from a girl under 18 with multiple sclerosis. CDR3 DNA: TGTGCCAGCAGTGAATACTCCGGGACAGGGGGCCGGGAGACCCAGTACTTC. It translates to CASSEYSGTGGRETQYF.